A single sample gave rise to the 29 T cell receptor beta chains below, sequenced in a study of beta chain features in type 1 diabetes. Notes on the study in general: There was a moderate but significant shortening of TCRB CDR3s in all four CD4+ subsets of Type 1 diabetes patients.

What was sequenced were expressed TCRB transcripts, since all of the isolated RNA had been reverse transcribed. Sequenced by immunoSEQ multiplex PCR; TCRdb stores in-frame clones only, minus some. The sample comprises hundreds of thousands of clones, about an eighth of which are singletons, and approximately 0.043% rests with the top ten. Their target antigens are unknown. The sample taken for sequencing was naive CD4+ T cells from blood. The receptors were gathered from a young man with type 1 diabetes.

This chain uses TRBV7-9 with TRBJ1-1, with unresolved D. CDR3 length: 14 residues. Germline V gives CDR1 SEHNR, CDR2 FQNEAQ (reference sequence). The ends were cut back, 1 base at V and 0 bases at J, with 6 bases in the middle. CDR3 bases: TGTGCCAGCAGCTTAGTAGTGTTGAACACTGAAGCTTTCTTT. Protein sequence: CASSLVVLNTEAFF.

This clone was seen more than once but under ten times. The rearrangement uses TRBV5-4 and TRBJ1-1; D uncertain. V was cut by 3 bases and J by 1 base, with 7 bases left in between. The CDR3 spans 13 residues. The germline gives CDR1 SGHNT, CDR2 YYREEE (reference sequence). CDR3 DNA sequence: TGTGCCAGCAGCTCAGCAGAGAACACTGAAGCTTTCTTT. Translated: CASSSAENTEAFF.

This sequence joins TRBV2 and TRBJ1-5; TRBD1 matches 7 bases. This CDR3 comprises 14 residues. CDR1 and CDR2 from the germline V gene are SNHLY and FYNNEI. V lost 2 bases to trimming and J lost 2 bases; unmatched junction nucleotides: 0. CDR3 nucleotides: TGTGCCAGCAGTGAACAGGGGGGCAATCAGCCCCAGCATTTT. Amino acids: CASSEQGGNQPQHF.

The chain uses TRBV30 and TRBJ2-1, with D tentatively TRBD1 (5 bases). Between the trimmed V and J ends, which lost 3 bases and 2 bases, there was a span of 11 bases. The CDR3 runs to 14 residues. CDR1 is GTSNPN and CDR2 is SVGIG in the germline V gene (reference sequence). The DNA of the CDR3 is TGTGCCTGGAGAGTGCAGGGCCCCTACAATGAGCAGTTCTTC. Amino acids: CAWRVQGPYNEQFF. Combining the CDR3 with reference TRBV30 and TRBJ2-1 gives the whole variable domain SQTIHQWPATLVQPVGSPLSLECTVEGTSNPNLYWYRQAAGRGLQLLFYSVGIGQISSEVPQNLSASRPQDRQFILSSKKLLLSDSGFYLCAWRVQGPYNEQFFGPGTRLTVL.

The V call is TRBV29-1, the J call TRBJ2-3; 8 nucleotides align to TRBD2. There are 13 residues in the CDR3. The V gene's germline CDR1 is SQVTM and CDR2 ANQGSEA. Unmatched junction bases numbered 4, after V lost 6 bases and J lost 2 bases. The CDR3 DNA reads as TGCAGCGTCCAGGGACTAGACACAGATACGCAGTATTTT. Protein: CSVQGLDTDTQYF.

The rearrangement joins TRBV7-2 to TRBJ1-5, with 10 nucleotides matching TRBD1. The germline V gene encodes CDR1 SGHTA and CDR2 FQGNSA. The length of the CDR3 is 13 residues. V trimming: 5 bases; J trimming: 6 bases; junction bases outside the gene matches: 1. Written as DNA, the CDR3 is TGTGCCAGCAGCGGGACAGGGGTTCAGCCCCAGCATTTT. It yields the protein CASSGTGVQPQHF.

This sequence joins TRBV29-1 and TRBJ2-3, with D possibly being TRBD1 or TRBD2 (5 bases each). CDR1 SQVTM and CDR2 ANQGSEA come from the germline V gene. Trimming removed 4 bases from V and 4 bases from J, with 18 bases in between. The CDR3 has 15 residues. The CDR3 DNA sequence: TGCAGCGTTGGTGAATTAGGGGAGTCCGCAGATACGCAGTATTTT. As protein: CSVGELGESADTQYF.

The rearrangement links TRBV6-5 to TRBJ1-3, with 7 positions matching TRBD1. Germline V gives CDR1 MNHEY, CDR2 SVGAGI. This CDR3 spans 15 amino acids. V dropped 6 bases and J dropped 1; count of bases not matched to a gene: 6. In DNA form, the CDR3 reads TGTGCCAGCAGGGATACAGGGGTTTCTGGAAACACCATATATTTT. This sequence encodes CASRDTGVSGNTIYF.

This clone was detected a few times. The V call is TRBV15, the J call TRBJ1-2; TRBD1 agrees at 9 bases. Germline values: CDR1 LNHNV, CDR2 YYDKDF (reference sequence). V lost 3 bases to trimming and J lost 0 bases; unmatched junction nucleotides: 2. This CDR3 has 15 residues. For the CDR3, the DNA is TGTGCCACCAGCAGCCGGGACAGGGCTAACTATGGCTACACCTTC. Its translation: CATSSRDRANYGYTF.

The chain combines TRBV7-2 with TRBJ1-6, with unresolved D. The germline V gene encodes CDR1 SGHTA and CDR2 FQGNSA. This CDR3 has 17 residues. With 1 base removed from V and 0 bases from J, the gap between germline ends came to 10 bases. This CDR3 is CASSLVGALSYNSPLHF. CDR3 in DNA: TGTGCCAGCAGCTTAGTGGGTGCTCTCTCCTATAATTCACCCCTCCACTTT.

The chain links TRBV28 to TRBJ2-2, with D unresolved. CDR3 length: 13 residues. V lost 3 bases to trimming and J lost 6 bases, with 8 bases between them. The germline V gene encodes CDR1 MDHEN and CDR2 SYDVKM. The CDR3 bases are TGTGCCAGCAGTTTGGAAGGGCCCGGGGAGCTGTTTTTT. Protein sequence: CASSLEGPGELFF.

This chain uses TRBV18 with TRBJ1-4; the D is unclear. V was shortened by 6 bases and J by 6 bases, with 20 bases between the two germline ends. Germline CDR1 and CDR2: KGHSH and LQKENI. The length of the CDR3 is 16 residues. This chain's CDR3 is CASSLSLNTIDEKLFF. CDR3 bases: TGTGCCAGCTCCCTTAGTCTCAACACGATCGATGAAAAACTGTTTTTT.

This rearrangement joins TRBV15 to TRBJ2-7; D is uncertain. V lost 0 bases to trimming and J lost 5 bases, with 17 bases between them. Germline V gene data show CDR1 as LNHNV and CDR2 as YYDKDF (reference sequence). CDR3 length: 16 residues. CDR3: CATSRDRIRVGNEQYF. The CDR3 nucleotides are TGTGCCACCAGCAGAGATAGAATAAGGGTTGGAAACGAGCAGTACTTC.

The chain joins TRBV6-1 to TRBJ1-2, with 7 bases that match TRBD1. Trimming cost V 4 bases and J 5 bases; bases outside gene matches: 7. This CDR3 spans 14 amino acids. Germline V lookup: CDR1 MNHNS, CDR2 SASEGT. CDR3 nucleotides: TGTGCCAGCAGTGTCCGGGACAGCGCTTATGGCTACACCTTC. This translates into CASSVRDSAYGYTF.

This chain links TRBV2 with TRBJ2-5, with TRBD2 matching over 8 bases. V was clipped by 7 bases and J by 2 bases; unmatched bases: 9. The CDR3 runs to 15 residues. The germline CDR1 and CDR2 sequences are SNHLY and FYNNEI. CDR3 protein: CASTGSSGPQETQYF. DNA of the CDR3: TGTGCCAGCACTGGGTCTAGCGGGCCGCAAGAGACCCAGTACTTC.

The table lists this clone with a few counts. The chain's CDR3 is CASSFTGAGGANVLTF. In DNA, the CDR3 is TGTGCCAGCAGCTTCACAGGGGCTGGAGGGGCCAACGTCCTGACTTTC. The rearrangement links TRBV7-2 to TRBJ2-6, with 7 bases fitting TRBD1. V gave up 3 bases and J gave up 4 bases; unmatched junction bases: 6. The CDR3 is made up of 16 amino acids. Germline V CDR1 and CDR2: SGHTA, FQGNSA.

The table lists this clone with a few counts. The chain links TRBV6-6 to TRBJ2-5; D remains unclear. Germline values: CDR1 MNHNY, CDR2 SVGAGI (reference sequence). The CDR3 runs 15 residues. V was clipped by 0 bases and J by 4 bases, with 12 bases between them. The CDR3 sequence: CASSYSTKMPETQYF. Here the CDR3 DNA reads TGTGCCAGCAGTTACTCGACAAAGATGCCAGAGACCCAGTACTTC.

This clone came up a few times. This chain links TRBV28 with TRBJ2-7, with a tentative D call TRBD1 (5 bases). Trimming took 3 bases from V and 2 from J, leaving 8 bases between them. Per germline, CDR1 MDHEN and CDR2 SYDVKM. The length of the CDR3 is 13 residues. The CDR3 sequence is CASSFQGTYEQYF. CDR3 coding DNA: TGTGCCAGCAGTTTCCAGGGAACCTACGAGCAGTACTTC.

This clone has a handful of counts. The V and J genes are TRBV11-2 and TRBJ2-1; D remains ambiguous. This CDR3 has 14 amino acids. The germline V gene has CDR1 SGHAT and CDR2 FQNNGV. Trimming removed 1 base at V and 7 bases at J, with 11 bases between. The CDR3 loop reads CASSLALSLNEQFF. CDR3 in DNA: TGTGCCAGCAGCTTAGCTCTTAGCCTTAATGAGCAGTTCTTC.

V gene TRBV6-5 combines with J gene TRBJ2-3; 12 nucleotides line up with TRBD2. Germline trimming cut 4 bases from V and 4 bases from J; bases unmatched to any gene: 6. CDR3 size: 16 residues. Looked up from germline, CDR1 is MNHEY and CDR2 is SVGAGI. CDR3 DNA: TGTGCCAGCAGTTCCCAGACTAGCGGGAGATCAGATACGCAGTATTTT. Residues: CASSSQTSGRSDTQYF.

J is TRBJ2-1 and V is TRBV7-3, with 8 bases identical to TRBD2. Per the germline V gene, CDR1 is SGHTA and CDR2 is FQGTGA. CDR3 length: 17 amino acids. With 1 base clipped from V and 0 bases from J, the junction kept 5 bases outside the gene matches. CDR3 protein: CASSLSGSGDSYNEQFF. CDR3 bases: TGTGCCAGCAGCTTAAGCGGTAGCGGGGACTCCTACAATGAGCAGTTCTTC.

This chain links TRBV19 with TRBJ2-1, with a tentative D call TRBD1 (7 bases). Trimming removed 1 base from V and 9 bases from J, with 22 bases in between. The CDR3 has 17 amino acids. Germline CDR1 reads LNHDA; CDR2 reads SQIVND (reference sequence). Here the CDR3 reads CASSIGWRRGRFGEQFF. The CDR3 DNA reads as TGTGCCAGTAGTATAGGATGGCGGAGGGGGCGGTTTGGTGAGCAGTTCTTC.

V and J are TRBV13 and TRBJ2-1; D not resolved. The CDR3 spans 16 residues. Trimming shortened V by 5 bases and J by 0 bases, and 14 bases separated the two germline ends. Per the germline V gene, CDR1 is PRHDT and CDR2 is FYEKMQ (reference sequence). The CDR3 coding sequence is TGTGCCAGCAGCCCCCCCGTTATAACCTCCTACAATGAGCAGTTCTTC. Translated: CASSPPVITSYNEQFF.

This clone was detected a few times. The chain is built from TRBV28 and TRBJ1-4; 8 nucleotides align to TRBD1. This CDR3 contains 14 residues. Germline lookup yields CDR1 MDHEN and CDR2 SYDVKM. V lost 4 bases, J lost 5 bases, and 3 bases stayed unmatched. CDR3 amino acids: CASSSGGSNEKLFF. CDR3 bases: TGTGCCAGCAGTTCAGGGGGCTCAAATGAAAAACTGTTTTTT. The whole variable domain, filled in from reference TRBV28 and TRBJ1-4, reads DVKVTQSSRYLVKRTGEKVFLECVQDMDHENMFWYRQDPGLGLRLIYFSYDVKMKEKGDIPEGYSVSREKKERFSLILESASTNQTSMYLCASSSGGSNEKLFFGSGTQLSVL.

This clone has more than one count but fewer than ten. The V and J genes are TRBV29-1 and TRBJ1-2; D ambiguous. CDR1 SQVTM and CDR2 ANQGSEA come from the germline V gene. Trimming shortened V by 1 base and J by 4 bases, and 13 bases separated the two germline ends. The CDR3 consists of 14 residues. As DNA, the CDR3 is TGCAGCGTTGAAGCGCGCCAGCAGATCTATGGCTACACCTTC. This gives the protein CSVEARQQIYGYTF.

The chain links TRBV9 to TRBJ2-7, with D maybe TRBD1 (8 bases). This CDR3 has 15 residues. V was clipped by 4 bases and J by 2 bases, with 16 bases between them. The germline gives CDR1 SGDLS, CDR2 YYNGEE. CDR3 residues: CASSSTGGDTYEQYF. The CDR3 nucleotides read TGTGCCAGCAGCTCCACAGGGGGGGATACCTACGAGCAGTACTTC.

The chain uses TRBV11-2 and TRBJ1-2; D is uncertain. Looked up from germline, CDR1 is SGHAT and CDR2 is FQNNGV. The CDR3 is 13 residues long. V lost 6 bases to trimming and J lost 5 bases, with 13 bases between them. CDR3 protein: CASSEEGLYGYTF. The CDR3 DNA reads TGTGCCAGCAGTGAAGAGGGTCTATATGGCTACACCTTC.

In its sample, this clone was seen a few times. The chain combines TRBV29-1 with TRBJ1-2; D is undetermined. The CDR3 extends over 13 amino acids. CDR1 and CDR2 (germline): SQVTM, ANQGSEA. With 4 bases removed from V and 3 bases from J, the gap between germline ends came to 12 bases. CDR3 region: CSVGAGLDYGYTF. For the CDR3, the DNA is TGCAGCGTTGGGGCAGGCCTGGACTATGGCTACACCTTC.

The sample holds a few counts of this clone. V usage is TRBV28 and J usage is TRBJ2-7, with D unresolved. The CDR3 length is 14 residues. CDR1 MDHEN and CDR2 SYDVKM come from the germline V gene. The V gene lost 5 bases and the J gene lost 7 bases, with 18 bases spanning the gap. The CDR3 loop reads CASSTGSPVGEQYF. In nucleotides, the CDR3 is TGTGCCAGCAGTACCGGGTCTCCAGTAGGAGAGCAGTACTTC.